This T cell receptor beta chain was sequenced during a study of CD4 and CD8 cells across lung adenocarcinoma regions. Germline V CDR1 and CDR2: MNHNS, SASEGT. V shed 4 bases, J shed 10 bases, and the junction held 9 bases outside the gene matches. This CDR3 spans 15 amino acids. A single record per CDR3 protein comes from TCRdb applying MiXCR to the PCR reads. The table lists roughly 17,000 distinct CDR3 sequences, less than 55% of them singletons. The sequenced sample consisted of CD8+ T cells from the center of a lung tumor. V gene TRBV6-1 combines with J gene TRBJ2-1; the match to TRBD2 covers 11 bases. The clonotype comes from a female donor with lung adenocarcinoma. The CD4 and CD8 labels of this study may be unreliable. CDR3 sequence: CASSGGLAEEREQFF. The CDR3 DNA sequence: TGTGCCAGCAGTGGGGGACTAGCGGAGGAACGGGAGCAGTTCTTC.